This T cell receptor beta chain is drawn from a study of PD-L1 blockade in urothelial cancer. Turning to the study itself: Patients' atezolizumab regimen, 1,200 mg intravenously every 3 weeks, began around 2014.

Noted time point: peripheral blood 6 weeks after treatment start. The method was immunoSEQ multiplex PCR; TCRdb's version includes in-frame clones alone and lacks a portion of them. This table has about 48,000 clones, around 88% appearing once. Germline trimming cut 1 base from V and 2 bases from J; bases unmatched to any gene: 11. The CDR3 has 18 residues. CDR1 SGHTA and CDR2 FQGNSA come from the germline V gene. The chain is built from TRBV7-2 and TRBJ2-3, with 8 bases identical to TRBD2. This specimen consisted of PBMCs, obtained around atezolizumab (anti-PD-L1) treatment. The receptor was derived from a man between 60 and 75 years old with urothelial cancer. CDR3 sequence (DNA): TGTGCCAGCAGCTTAGGGAGTGGGGCAGGACTAGCCACAGATACGCAGTATTTT. It specifies CASSLGSGAGLATDTQYF.